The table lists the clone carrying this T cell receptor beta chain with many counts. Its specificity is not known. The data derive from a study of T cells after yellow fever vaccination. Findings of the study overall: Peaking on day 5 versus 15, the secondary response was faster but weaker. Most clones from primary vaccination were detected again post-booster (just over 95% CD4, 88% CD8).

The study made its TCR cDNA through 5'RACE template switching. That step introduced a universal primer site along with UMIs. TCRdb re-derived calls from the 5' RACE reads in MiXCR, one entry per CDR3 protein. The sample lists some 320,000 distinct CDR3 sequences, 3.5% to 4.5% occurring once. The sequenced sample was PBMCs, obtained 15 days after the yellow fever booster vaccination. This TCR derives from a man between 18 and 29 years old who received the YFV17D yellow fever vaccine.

CDR3 region: CATSDSGRRRYF. The CDR3 DNA is TGTGCCACCAGTGATTCAGGAAGACGCCGGTATTTT. The rearrangement links TRBV24-1 to TRBJ2-3; D gene uncertain. This CDR3 is 12 amino acids long. Trimming shortened V by 2 bases and J by 14 bases, and 13 bases separated the two germline ends. CDR1 is KGHDR, CDR2 SFDVKD, per germline.